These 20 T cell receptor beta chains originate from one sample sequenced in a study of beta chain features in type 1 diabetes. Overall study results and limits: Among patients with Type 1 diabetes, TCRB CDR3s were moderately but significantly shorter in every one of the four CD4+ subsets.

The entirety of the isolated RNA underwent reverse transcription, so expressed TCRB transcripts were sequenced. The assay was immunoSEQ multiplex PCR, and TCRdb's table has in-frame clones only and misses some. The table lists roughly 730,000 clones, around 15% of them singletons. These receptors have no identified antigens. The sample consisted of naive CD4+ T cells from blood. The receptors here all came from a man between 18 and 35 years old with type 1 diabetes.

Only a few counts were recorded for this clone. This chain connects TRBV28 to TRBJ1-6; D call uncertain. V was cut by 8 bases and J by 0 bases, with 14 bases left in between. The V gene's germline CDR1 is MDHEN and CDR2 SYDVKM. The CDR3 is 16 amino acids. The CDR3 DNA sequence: TGTGCCAGCGGGGATAAGACATACTCCTATAATTCACCCCTCCACTTT. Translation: CASGDKTYSYNSPLHF.

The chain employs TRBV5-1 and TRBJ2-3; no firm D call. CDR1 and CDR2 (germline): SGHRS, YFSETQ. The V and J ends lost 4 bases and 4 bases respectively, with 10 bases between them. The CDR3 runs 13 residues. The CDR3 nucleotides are TGCGCCAGCAGCGGGGTAGCCGCAGATACGCAGTATTTT. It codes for CASSGVAADTQYF.

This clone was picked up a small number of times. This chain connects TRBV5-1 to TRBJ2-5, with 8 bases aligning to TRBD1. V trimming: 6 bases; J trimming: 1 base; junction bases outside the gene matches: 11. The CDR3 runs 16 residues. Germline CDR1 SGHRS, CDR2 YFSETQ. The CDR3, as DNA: TGCGCCAGCACGTCTATAGGGACAGGCGTCCAAGAGACCCAGTACTTC. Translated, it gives CASTSIGTGVQETQYF.

The CDR3 here is CASSPDREGYTF. The CDR3 bases are TGTGCCAGCAGTCCGGACAGGGAAGGCTACACCTTC. The chain links TRBV5-4 to TRBJ1-2; the match to TRBD1 covers 8 bases. J lost 8 bases, V lost 5 bases, and 5 bases had no gene match. CDR1 is SGHNT, CDR2 YYREEE, per germline (reference sequence). This CDR3 region has 12 residues.

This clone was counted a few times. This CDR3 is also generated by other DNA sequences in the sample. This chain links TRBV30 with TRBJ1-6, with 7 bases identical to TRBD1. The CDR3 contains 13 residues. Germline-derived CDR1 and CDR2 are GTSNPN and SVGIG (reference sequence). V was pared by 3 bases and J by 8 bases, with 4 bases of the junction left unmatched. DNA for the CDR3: TGTGCCTGGAGCCGTCAGGGGGATTCACCCCTCCACTTT. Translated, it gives CAWSRQGDSPLHF.

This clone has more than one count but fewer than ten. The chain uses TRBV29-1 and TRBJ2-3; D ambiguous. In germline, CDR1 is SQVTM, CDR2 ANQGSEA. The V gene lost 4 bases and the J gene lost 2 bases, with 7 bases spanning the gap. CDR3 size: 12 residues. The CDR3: CSVVPVTDTQYF. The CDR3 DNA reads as TGCAGCGTTGTGCCGGTCACAGATACGCAGTATTTT.

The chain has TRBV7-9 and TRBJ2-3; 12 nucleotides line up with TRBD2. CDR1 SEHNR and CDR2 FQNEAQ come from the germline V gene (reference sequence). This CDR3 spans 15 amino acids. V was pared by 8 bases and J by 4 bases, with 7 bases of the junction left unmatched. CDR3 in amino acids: CASRRLAGEPDTQYF. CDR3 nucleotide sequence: TGTGCCAGCCGCCGACTAGCGGGGGAACCAGATACGCAGTATTTT.

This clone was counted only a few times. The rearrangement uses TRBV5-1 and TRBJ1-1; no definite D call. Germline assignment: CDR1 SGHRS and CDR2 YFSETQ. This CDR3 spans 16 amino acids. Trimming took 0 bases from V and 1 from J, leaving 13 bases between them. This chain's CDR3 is CASSLGQSTKNTEAFF. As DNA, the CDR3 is TGCGCCAGCAGCTTGGGCCAATCGACAAAGAACACTGAAGCTTTCTTT.

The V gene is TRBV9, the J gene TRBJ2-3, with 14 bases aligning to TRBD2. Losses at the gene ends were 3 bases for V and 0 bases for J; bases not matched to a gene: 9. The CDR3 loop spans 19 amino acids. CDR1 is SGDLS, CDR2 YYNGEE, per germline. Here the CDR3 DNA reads TGTGCCAGCAGCGCCGGACTAGCGGGGGGTGAACCTAGCACAGATACGCAGTATTTT. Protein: CASSAGLAGGEPSTDTQYF.

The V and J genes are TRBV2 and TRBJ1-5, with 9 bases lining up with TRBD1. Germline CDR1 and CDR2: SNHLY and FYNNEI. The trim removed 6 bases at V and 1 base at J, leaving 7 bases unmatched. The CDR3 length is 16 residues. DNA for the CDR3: TGTGCCAGCAGCGACCAGGGGACAGGGAGCAATCAGCCCCAGCATTTT. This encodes CASSDQGTGSNQPQHF.

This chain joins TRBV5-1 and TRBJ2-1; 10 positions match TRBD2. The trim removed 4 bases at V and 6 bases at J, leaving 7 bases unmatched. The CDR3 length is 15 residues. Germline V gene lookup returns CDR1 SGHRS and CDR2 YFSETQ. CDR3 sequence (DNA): TGCGCCAGCAGCGTATTAGCGGGGGGCGGCAATGAGCAGTTCTTC. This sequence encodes CASSVLAGGGNEQFF.

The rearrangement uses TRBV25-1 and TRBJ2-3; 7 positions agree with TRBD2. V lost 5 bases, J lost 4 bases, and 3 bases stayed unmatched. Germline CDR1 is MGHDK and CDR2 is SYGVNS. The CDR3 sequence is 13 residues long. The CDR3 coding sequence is TGTGCCAGCAGTCGACTAGCCCCAGATACGCAGTATTTT. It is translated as CASSRLAPDTQYF.

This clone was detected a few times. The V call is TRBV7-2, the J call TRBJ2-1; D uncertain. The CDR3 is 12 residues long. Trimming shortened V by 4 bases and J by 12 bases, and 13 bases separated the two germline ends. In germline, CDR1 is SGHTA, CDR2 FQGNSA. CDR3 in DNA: TGTGCCAGCAGCTCCCCAAATAGCAGGCAGTTCTTC. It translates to CASSSPNSRQFF. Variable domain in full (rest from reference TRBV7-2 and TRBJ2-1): GAGVSQSPSNKVTEKGKDVELRCDPISGHTALYWYRQSLGQGLEFLIYFQGNSAPDKSGLPSDRFSAERTGGSVSTLTIQRTQQEDSAVYLCASSSPNSRQFFGPGTRLTVL.

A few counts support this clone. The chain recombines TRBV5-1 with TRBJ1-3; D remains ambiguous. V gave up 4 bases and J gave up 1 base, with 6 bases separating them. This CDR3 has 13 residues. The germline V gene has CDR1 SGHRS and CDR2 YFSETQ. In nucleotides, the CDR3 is TGCGCCAGCAGCCGAATGTCTGGAAACACCATATATTTT. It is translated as CASSRMSGNTIYF. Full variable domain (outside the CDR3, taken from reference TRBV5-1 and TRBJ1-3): KAGVTQTPRYLIKTRGQQVTLSCSPISGHRSVSWYQQTPGQGLQFLFEYFSETQRNKGNFPGRFSGRQFSNSRSEMNVSTLELGDSALYLCASSRMSGNTIYFGEGSWLTVV.

CDR3 region: CATSRLAGRNEQFF. Written as DNA, the CDR3 is TGTGCCACCAGCCGACTAGCGGGGAGGAATGAGCAGTTCTTC. V usage is TRBV6-5 and J usage is TRBJ2-1, with 11 bases identical to TRBD2. There are 14 residues in the CDR3. The germline V gene has CDR1 MNHEY and CDR2 SVGAGI. V shed 10 bases and J 7 bases; nucleotides not matched to a gene: 9.

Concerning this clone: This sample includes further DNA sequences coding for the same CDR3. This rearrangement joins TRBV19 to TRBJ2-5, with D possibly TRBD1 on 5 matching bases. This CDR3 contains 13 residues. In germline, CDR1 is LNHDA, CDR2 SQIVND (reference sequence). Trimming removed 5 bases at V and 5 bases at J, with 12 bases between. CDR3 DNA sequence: TGTGCCAGTAGTGCGCAGGGCTTGGAGACCCAGTACTTC. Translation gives CASSAQGLETQYF.

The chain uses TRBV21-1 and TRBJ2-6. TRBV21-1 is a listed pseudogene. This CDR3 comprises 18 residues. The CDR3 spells CASSKAKALASGANVLTF. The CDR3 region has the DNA TGTGCCAGCAGCAAAGCCAAAGCCCTGGCCTCTGGGGCCAACGTCCTGACTTTC.

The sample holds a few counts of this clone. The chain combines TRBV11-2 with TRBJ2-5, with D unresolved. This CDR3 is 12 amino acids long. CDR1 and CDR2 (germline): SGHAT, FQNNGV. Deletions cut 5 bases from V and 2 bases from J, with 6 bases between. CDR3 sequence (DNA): TGTGCCAGCAGCCCCTCGCAAGAGACCCAGTACTTC. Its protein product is CASSPSQETQYF. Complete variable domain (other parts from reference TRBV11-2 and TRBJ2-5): EAGVAQSPRYKIIEKRQSVAFWCNPISGHATLYWYQQILGQGPKLLIQFQNNGVVDDSQLPKDRFSAERLKGVDSTLKIQPAKLEDSAVYLCASSPSQETQYFGPGTRLLVL.

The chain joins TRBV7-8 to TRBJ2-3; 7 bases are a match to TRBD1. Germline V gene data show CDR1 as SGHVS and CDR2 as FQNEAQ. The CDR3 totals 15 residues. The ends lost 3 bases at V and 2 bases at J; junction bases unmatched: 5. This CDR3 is CASSFRGSDTDTQYF. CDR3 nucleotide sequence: TGTGCCAGCAGCTTCAGGGGGTCGGACACAGATACGCAGTATTTT.

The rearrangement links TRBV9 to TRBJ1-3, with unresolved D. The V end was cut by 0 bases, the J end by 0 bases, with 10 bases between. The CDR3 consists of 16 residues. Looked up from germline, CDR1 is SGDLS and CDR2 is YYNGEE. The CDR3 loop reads CASSVVSRISGNTIYF. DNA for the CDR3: TGTGCCAGCAGCGTAGTTTCCCGCATCTCTGGAAACACCATATATTTT.